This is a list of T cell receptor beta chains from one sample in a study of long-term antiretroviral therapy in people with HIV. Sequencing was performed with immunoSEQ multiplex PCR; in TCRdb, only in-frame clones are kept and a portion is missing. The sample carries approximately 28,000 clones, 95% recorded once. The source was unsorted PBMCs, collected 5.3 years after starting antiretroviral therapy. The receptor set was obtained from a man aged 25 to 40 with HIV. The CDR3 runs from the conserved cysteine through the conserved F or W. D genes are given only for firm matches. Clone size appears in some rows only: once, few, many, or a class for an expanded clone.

CDR3aa: CAISDLQNYNEQFF
CDR3nt: TGTGCCATCAGTGACCTTCAGAATTACAATGAGCAGTTCTTC
d_gene: NA
j_gene: TRBJ2-1
abundance: NA
v_gene: TRBV10-3
len: 14

CDR3aa: CASSDRTSGTETQYF
CDR3nt: TGTGCCAGCAGCGATAGGACTAGCGGGACAGAGACCCAGTACTTC
d_gene: TRBD2
j_gene: TRBJ2-5
abundance: NA
v_gene: TRBV28
len: 15

CDR3aa: CASSEGLGGGTASYEQYF
CDR3nt: TGTGCCAGCAGTGAGGGTCTTGGGGGCGGGACCGCCTCCTACGAGCAGTACTTC
d_gene: NA
j_gene: TRBJ2-7
abundance: NA
v_gene: TRBV2
len: 18

CDR3aa: CASSELLGGNTEAFF
CDR3nt: TGTGCCAGCAGTGAACTGCTCGGGGGGAACACTGAAGCTTTCTTT
d_gene: NA
j_gene: TRBJ1-1
abundance: NA
v_gene: TRBV2
len: 15

CDR3aa: CASSQAGQARYGYTF
CDR3nt: TGCGCCAGCAGCCAAGCGGGACAGGCTCGGTATGGCTACACCTTC
d_gene: TRBD1
j_gene: TRBJ1-2
abundance: NA
v_gene: TRBV4-3
len: 15

CDR3aa: CASSLVAGQQNIQYF
CDR3nt: TGCGCCAGCAGCTTGGTTGCAGGCCAGCAGAACATTCAGTACTTC
d_gene: NA
j_gene: TRBJ2-4
abundance: NA
v_gene: TRBV5-1
len: 15

CDR3aa: CASSKAQSPAGGPGELFF
CDR3nt: TGTGCCAGCAGCAAAGCGCAGAGTCCAGCGGGGGGGCCCGGGGAGCTGTTTTTT
d_gene: NA
j_gene: TRBJ2-2
abundance: NA
v_gene: TRBV21-1
len: 18

CDR3aa: CASSVEFDYGYTF
CDR3nt: TGTGCCAGCAGCGTAGAATTTGACTATGGCTACACCTTC
d_gene: NA
j_gene: TRBJ1-2
abundance: NA
v_gene: TRBV9
len: 13

CDR3aa: CASSVGERANNEQFF
CDR3nt: TGTGCCAGCAGCGTCGGCGAGAGGGCTAACAATGAGCAGTTCTTC
d_gene: NA
j_gene: TRBJ2-1
abundance: NA
v_gene: TRBV9
len: 15

CDR3aa: CAISEASHSQTYEQYF
CDR3nt: TGTGCCATCAGTGAGGCCTCACACAGCCAAACCTACGAGCAGTACTTC
d_gene: NA
j_gene: TRBJ2-7
abundance: once
v_gene: TRBV10-3
len: 16

CDR3aa: CASSPLVGRVNQPQHF
CDR3nt: TGTGCCAGCAGCCCTCTCGTGGGTCGAGTCAATCAGCCCCAGCATTTT
d_gene: NA
j_gene: TRBJ1-5
abundance: NA
v_gene: TRBV7-9
len: 16

CDR3aa: CASSLTRGNEQYF
CDR3nt: TGTGCCAGCAGCCTCACTAGGGGGAACGAGCAGTACTTC
d_gene: NA
j_gene: TRBJ2-7
abundance: NA
v_gene: TRBV7-3
len: 13

CDR3aa: CASSLAGGPREDRVF
CDR3nt: TGTGCCAGCAGCTTAGCCGGGGGGCCGCGGGAGGACAGGGTCTTC
d_gene: NA
j_gene: TRBJ2-1
abundance: NA
v_gene: TRBV7-8
len: 15

CDR3aa: CASSRYTDPSYGYTF
CDR3nt: TGTGCCAGCAGTCGATACACCGACCCTTCCTATGGCTACACCTTC
d_gene: NA
j_gene: TRBJ1-2
abundance: NA
v_gene: TRBV28
len: 15

CDR3aa: CASSLSGGGLYNEQFF
CDR3nt: TGTGCCAGCAGTTTATCGGGAGGGGGCCTCTACAATGAGCAGTTCTTC
d_gene: NA
j_gene: TRBJ2-1
abundance: NA
v_gene: TRBV27
len: 16

CDR3aa: CASSLQSGAPYNEQFF
CDR3nt: TGTGCCAGCAGCCTACAGTCAGGGGCCCCCTACAATGAGCAGTTCTTC
d_gene: NA
j_gene: TRBJ2-1
abundance: few
v_gene: TRBV4-2
len: 16

CDR3aa: CASSVAGGPRTDTQYF
CDR3nt: TGTGCCAGCAGCGTAGCGGGGGGGCCACGGACAGATACGCAGTATTTT
d_gene: TRBD2
j_gene: TRBJ2-3
abundance: NA
v_gene: TRBV9
len: 16

CDR3aa: CASSHLVDTGELFF
CDR3nt: TGCGCCAGCAGCCACCTTGTGGACACCGGGGAGCTGTTTTTT
d_gene: NA
j_gene: TRBJ2-2
abundance: once
v_gene: TRBV4-1
len: 14

CDR3aa: CASSDGEGSLGDTQYF
CDR3nt: TGCGCCAGCAGTGACGGGGAGGGGAGTCTTGGAGATACGCAGTATTTT
d_gene: TRBD2
j_gene: TRBJ2-3
abundance: NA
v_gene: TRBV10-2
len: 16

CDR3aa: CASSRHLSPLGQSYEQYF
CDR3nt: TGTGCCAGCAGCCGCCACCTCTCCCCCCTCGGGCAGTCCTACGAGCAGTACTTC
d_gene: NA
j_gene: TRBJ2-7
abundance: NA
v_gene: TRBV4-2
len: 18

CDR3aa: CASSLEAGYNQPQHF
CDR3nt: TGTGCCAGCAGCTTGGAAGCAGGGTACAATCAGCCCCAGCATTTT
d_gene: NA
j_gene: TRBJ1-5
abundance: NA
v_gene: TRBV5-5
len: 15

CDR3aa: CASSVAGVGNEQFF
CDR3nt: TGTGCCAGCAGCGTGGCGGGGGTTGGAAATGAGCAGTTCTTC
d_gene: TRBD2
j_gene: TRBJ2-1
abundance: NA
v_gene: TRBV9
len: 14

CDR3aa: CASSQASQGADGANVLTF
CDR3nt: TGTGCCAGCAGCCAAGCGTCTCAAGGGGCGGATGGGGCCAACGTCCTGACTTTC
d_gene: NA
j_gene: TRBJ2-6
abundance: NA
v_gene: TRBV4-2
len: 18

CDR3aa: CASSRQLNTGELFF
CDR3nt: TGTGCCAGCAGTAGACAGCTAAACACCGGGGAGCTGTTTTTT
d_gene: NA
j_gene: TRBJ2-2
abundance: NA
v_gene: TRBV6-6
len: 14

CDR3aa: CASSPGAGSKGEQFF
CDR3nt: TGTGCCAGCTCACCAGGGGCGGGGAGTAAGGGTGAGCAGTTCTTC
d_gene: NA
j_gene: TRBJ2-1
abundance: NA
v_gene: TRBV18
len: 15

CDR3aa: CASSASGSSYEQYF
CDR3nt: TGTGCCAGTAGTGCCTCAGGGAGCTCCTACGAGCAGTACTTC
d_gene: NA
j_gene: TRBJ2-7
abundance: NA
v_gene: TRBV19
len: 14

CDR3aa: CASSVRDYSSTDTQYF
CDR3nt: TGTGCCAGCAGCGTTCGGGACTACTCTAGCACAGATACGCAGTATTTT
d_gene: TRBD2
j_gene: TRBJ2-3
abundance: NA
v_gene: TRBV4-2
len: 16

CDR3aa: CASTLQGRETQYF
CDR3nt: TGTGCCAGCACCCTCCAGGGGCGGGAGACCCAGTACTTC
d_gene: NA
j_gene: TRBJ2-5
abundance: NA
v_gene: TRBV5-4
len: 13

CDR3aa: CASSPVPPGTEAFF
CDR3nt: TGCGCCAGCAGCCCAGTTCCCCCGGGCACTGAAGCTTTCTTT
d_gene: NA
j_gene: TRBJ1-1
abundance: few
v_gene: TRBV4-1
len: 14

CDR3aa: CASSFGQEQFF
CDR3nt: TGTGCCAGCAGCTTCGGACAGGAGCAGTTCTTC
d_gene: NA
j_gene: TRBJ2-1
abundance: NA
v_gene: TRBV5-4
len: 11

CDR3aa: CASSLRGATNEKLFF
CDR3nt: TGCGCCAGCAGCCTTCGCGGTGCAACTAATGAAAAACTGTTTTTT
d_gene: NA
j_gene: TRBJ1-4
abundance: NA
v_gene: TRBV4-1
len: 15

CDR3aa: CASSLGRVGGNQPQHF
CDR3nt: TGTGCCAGCAGCTTAGGAAGGGTAGGGGGCAATCAGCCCCAGCATTTT
d_gene: NA
j_gene: TRBJ1-5
abundance: NA
v_gene: TRBV7-8
len: 16

CDR3aa: CASSDTDRSYNEQFF
CDR3nt: TGTGCCAGCAGTGACACAGACAGGTCTTACAATGAGCAGTTCTTC
d_gene: NA
j_gene: TRBJ2-1
abundance: once
v_gene: TRBV6-4
len: 15

CDR3aa: CASSQGAGVPYEQYF
CDR3nt: TGCGCCAGCAGCCAAGGGGCAGGGGTCCCCTACGAGCAGTACTTC
d_gene: NA
j_gene: TRBJ2-7
abundance: NA
v_gene: TRBV4-3
len: 15

CDR3aa: CAWEQWGDNYGYTF
CDR3nt: TGTGCCTGGGAACAATGGGGGGACAACTATGGCTACACCTTC
d_gene: NA
j_gene: TRBJ1-2
abundance: NA
v_gene: TRBV30
len: 14

CDR3aa: CASSPQGATEAFF
CDR3nt: TGCGCCAGCAGCCCACAGGGGGCCACTGAAGCTTTCTTT
d_gene: TRBD1
j_gene: TRBJ1-1
abundance: NA
v_gene: TRBV5-1
len: 13

CDR3aa: CASSAAGPGSSPLHF
CDR3nt: TGTGCCAGCAGCGCCGCCGGACCGGGGAGTTCACCCCTCCACTTT
d_gene: NA
j_gene: TRBJ1-6
abundance: NA
v_gene: TRBV9
len: 15

CDR3aa: CAWSPRQDQPQHF
CDR3nt: TGTGCCTGGAGTCCCCGGCAGGATCAGCCCCAGCATTTT
d_gene: NA
j_gene: TRBJ1-5
abundance: NA
v_gene: TRBV30
len: 13

CDR3aa: CASSTGLAGGLNEQFF
CDR3nt: TGTGCCAGCAGTACCGGACTAGCGGGGGGCCTGAATGAGCAGTTCTTC
d_gene: TRBD2
j_gene: TRBJ2-1
abundance: NA
v_gene: TRBV2
len: 16

CDR3aa: CASSSHTTSVIDTQYF
CDR3nt: TGTGCCAGCAGCTCCCATACGACATCGGTAATAGATACGCAGTATTTT
d_gene: NA
j_gene: TRBJ2-3
abundance: NA
v_gene: TRBV5-6
len: 16

CDR3aa: CASSLDVDGRVEKTQYF
CDR3nt: TGTGCCAGCAGCTTAGATGTGGACGGGAGGGTAGAGAAGACCCAGTACTTC
d_gene: TRBD2
j_gene: TRBJ2-5
abundance: NA
v_gene: TRBV11-2
len: 17

CDR3aa: CASSIIGNTEAFF
CDR3nt: TGTGCCAGTAGTATAATTGGGAACACTGAAGCTTTCTTT
d_gene: NA
j_gene: TRBJ1-1
abundance: NA
v_gene: TRBV19
len: 13

CDR3aa: CASSLGFGGGELFF
CDR3nt: TGTGCCAGCAGCTTGGGCTTCGGCGGCGGGGAGCTGTTTTTT
d_gene: NA
j_gene: TRBJ2-2
abundance: NA
v_gene: TRBV7-3
len: 14

CDR3aa: CASSLARGSEAFF
CDR3nt: TGCGCCAGCAGCTTGGCCAGGGGGTCTGAAGCTTTCTTT
d_gene: TRBD1
j_gene: TRBJ1-1
abundance: NA
v_gene: TRBV5-1
len: 13

CDR3aa: CASSLGGVGTEAFF
CDR3nt: TGTGCCAGCAGTTTAGGAGGGGTGGGGACTGAAGCTTTCTTT
d_gene: NA
j_gene: TRBJ1-1
abundance: NA
v_gene: TRBV27
len: 14

CDR3aa: CASSEAPRVGPDGYTF
CDR3nt: TGTGCCAGCAGTGAAGCTCCCAGGGTAGGGCCGGATGGCTACACCTTC
d_gene: NA
j_gene: TRBJ1-2
abundance: NA
v_gene: TRBV6-1
len: 16

CDR3aa: CATSRDSGVTGYTF
CDR3nt: TGTGCCACCAGCAGAGACTCAGGAGTTACTGGCTACACCTTC
d_gene: NA
j_gene: TRBJ1-2
abundance: NA
v_gene: TRBV15
len: 14

CDR3aa: CASQTVNTEAFF
CDR3nt: TGTGCCAGTCAGACAGTGAACACTGAAGCTTTCTTT
d_gene: NA
j_gene: TRBJ1-1
abundance: NA
v_gene: TRBV6-5
len: 12

CDR3aa: CASSLSSGRPESQYF
CDR3nt: TGTGCCAGCAGCTTATCAAGCGGGAGGCCCGAATCGCAGTATTTT
d_gene: TRBD2
j_gene: TRBJ2-3
abundance: once
v_gene: TRBV7-2
len: 15